These 29 T cell receptor beta chains originate from one sample sequenced in a study of CD4 T cells in relation to SARS-CoV-2 and coronaviruses. No cognate antigen is known for these TCRs. The data were produced by immunoSEQ multiplex PCR, yet TCRdb's version contains in-frame clones alone and is incomplete. The table lists around 34,000 clones, around 77% of them singletons, with 20% in the top ten. Material for sequencing was memory CD4+ T cells from PBMCs, cultured in vitro. Every receptor here comes from an adult with COVID-19.

The chain employs TRBV11-2 and TRBJ1-2; TRBD1 matches 8 bases. CDR3 length: 14 amino acids. Losses at the gene ends were 5 bases for V and 7 bases for J; bases not matched to a gene: 9. Per the germline V gene, CDR1 is SGHAT and CDR2 is FQNNGV. The CDR3 sequence is CASSTSGGLGGYTF. The CDR3 DNA is TGTGCCAGCAGCACTTCAGGGGGCTTGGGTGGCTACACCTTC.

The chain links TRBV28 to TRBJ2-2, with 9 bases that match TRBD2. V dropped 1 base and J dropped 4; count of bases not matched to a gene: 1. The CDR3 loop spans 15 amino acids. CDR1 MDHEN and CDR2 SYDVKM come from the germline V gene. The CDR3 sequence: CASSLLLAGTGELFF. The CDR3 coding sequence is TGTGCCAGCAGTTTATTACTAGCGGGCACCGGGGAGCTGTTTTTT.

This chain links TRBV27 with TRBJ2-3; D is uncertain. The CDR3 has 15 amino acids. From germline, CDR1 is MNHEY and CDR2 SMNVEV (reference sequence). Trimming cost V 6 bases and J 3 bases, with 16 bases left between them. The CDR3 here is CASSRQRTFTDTQYF. The CDR3 DNA reads TGTGCCAGCAGCCGTCAGCGTACATTTACAGATACGCAGTATTTT.

This chain links TRBV24-1 with TRBJ2-3; D possibly matches TRBD1 or TRBD2 (5 bases each). Germline CDR1 KGHDR, CDR2 SFDVKD. The V end was cut by 9 bases, the J end by 0 bases, with 15 bases between. This CDR3 is built from 15 residues. The CDR3 nucleotides are TGTGCCACCGAGGGGACCGAGGGTAGCACAGATACGCAGTATTTT. This gives the protein CATEGTEGSTDTQYF.

This clone was recorded once. The chain combines TRBV11-2 with TRBJ2-5; 9 nucleotides line up with TRBD1. Looked up from germline, CDR1 is SGHAT and CDR2 is FQNNGV. This CDR3 comprises 15 residues. V dropped 2 bases and J dropped 2; count of bases not matched to a gene: 3. Here the CDR3 DNA reads TGTGCCAGCAGCTTAATGGGACAGGGACAAGAGACCCAGTACTTC. Its protein product is CASSLMGQGQETQYF.

The chain has TRBV2 and TRBJ2-1; D remains ambiguous. This CDR3 comprises 11 residues. Trimming took 5 bases from V and 5 from J, leaving 4 bases between them. From germline, CDR1 is SNHLY and CDR2 FYNNEI. The CDR3 region has the DNA TGTGCCAGCAGTTATGACAATGAGCAGTTCTTC. It yields the protein CASSYDNEQFF.

The J gene is TRBJ2-5, the V gene TRBV2; D tentatively fits TRBD1 or TRBD2 (6 bases each). The CDR3 extends over 17 amino acids. Looked up from germline, CDR1 is SNHLY and CDR2 is FYNNEI. Trimming left V 2 bases short and J 2 bases short, with 18 bases between. The CDR3 DNA follows: TGTGCCAGCAGTGAACGGTGGGGTCGGGGGCGGCAAGAGACCCAGTACTTC. It codes for CASSERWGRGRQETQYF.

This rearrangement joins TRBV7-2 to TRBJ2-1; D not certain. The germline V gene encodes CDR1 SGHTA and CDR2 FQGNSA. V was pared by 2 bases and J by 6 bases, with 8 bases between. This CDR3 comprises 13 residues. The CDR3 loop is CASSLFPANEQFF. The DNA of the CDR3 is TGTGCCAGCAGCTTATTCCCCGCCAATGAGCAGTTCTTC.

The V gene is TRBV10-2, the J gene TRBJ2-2, with 13 bases aligning to TRBD2. Per the germline V gene, CDR1 is WSHSY and CDR2 is SAAADI. The trim removed 6 bases at V and 0 bases at J, leaving 1 base unmatched. CDR3 size: 16 residues. CDR3 amino acids: CASSGLAGANTGELFF. The CDR3 bases are TGCGCCAGCAGCGGACTAGCGGGAGCGAACACCGGGGAGCTGTTTTTT.

This clone has only a few counts. CDR3 in amino acids: CASSLGAGGSSYNEQFF. The DNA for the CDR3 is TGTGCCAGCAGCTTAGGGGCCGGGGGTAGCTCCTACAATGAGCAGTTCTTC. This chain joins TRBV7-9 and TRBJ2-1, with D perhaps TRBD2 (6 bases). Trimming pared 1 base from V and 0 bases from J, leaving 13 bases between. The CDR3 runs to 17 residues. Per germline, CDR1 SEHNR and CDR2 FQNEAQ (reference sequence).

A single count supports this clone. V gene TRBV5-1 combines with J gene TRBJ2-2; 9 nucleotides line up with TRBD2. The V gene's germline CDR1 is SGHRS and CDR2 YFSETQ. CDR3 size: 19 residues. J gave up 7 bases and V 5 bases, and 21 bases lay outside the gene matches. The CDR3 DNA reads TGCGCCAGCAGAACCCCTGAGCGGCGGGAGGGCCCCCCTCTCGGGGAGCTGTTTTTT. It codes for CASRTPERREGPPLGELFF.

This sequence joins TRBV28 and TRBJ1-2; D is uncertain. V was trimmed by 3 bases and J by 4 bases, leaving 12 bases between them. This CDR3 has 14 residues. Germline lookup yields CDR1 MDHEN and CDR2 SYDVKM. The CDR3 DNA follows: TGTGCCAGCAGTTTTGCCCGGGATGGCTATGGCTACACCTTC. This translates into CASSFARDGYGYTF.

The table lists this clone with a few counts. CDR3 nucleotides: TGTGCCAGCAGTTATCGTTCGAGGAGTGAAGCTTTCTTT. Its protein is CASSYRSRSEAFF. The V gene is TRBV27, the J gene TRBJ1-1; D unclear. This CDR3 comprises 13 residues. Germline V gene data show CDR1 as MNHEY and CDR2 as SMNVEV (reference sequence). Trimming stripped 4 bases from V and 7 bases from J, with 13 bases between.

This chain uses TRBV18 with TRBJ2-7; D remains ambiguous. With 5 bases removed from V and 2 bases from J, the gap between germline ends came to 7 bases. The V gene's germline CDR1 is KGHSH and CDR2 LQKENI. The CDR3 has 12 amino acids. The DNA of the CDR3 is TGTGCCAGCTCATTACAGACCTACGAGCAGTACTTC. Protein: CASSLQTYEQYF. Full variable domain (missing parts from reference TRBV18 and TRBJ2-7): NAGVMQNPRHLVRRRGQEARLRCSPMKGHSHVYWYRQLPEEGLKFMVYLQKENIIDESGMPKERFSAEFPKEGPSILRIQQVVRGDSAAYFCASSLQTYEQYFGPGTRLTVT.

The sample holds one count of this clone. The chain joins TRBV7-3 to TRBJ2-3; D is uncertain. The CDR3 spans 18 residues. Trimming took off 5 bases at V and 0 bases at J, with 21 bases between the two ends. Germline CDR1 SGHTA, CDR2 FQGTGA. In DNA form, the CDR3 reads TGTGCCAGCAGCCCCAAGCCCTACCCTGGATCTAGCACAGATACGCAGTATTTT. Translated: CASSPKPYPGSSTDTQYF. The full variable domain, rest sourced from reference TRBV7-3 and TRBJ2-3, is GAGVSQTPSNKVTEKGKYVELRCDPISGHTALYWYRQSLGQGPEFLIYFQGTGAADDSGLPNDRFFAVRPEGSVSTLKIQRTERGDSAVYLCASSPKPYPGSSTDTQYFGPGTRLTVL.

This chain links TRBV9 with TRBJ2-1; D call uncertain. The germline V and J ends were trimmed by 7 bases and 4 bases, with 18 bases remaining between them. This CDR3 contains 15 residues. Germline V CDR1 and CDR2: SGDLS, YYNGEE. The CDR3 protein is CASSQDRGFYNEQFF. The CDR3 DNA reads TGTGCCAGCTCCCAAGACCGCGGCTTTTACAATGAGCAGTTCTTC.

The genes are TRBV21-1 and TRBJ2-1; TRBD2, as called in the table, went unchecked against the DNA. TRBV21-1 is labeled a pseudogene. This CDR3 is built from 18 residues. CDR3 residues: CASSKVGSGVCSYNEQFF. CDR3 DNA sequence: TGTGCCAGCAGCAAAGTAGGTAGCGGAGTATGCTCCTACAATGAGCAGTTCTTC.

V is TRBV2 and J is TRBJ1-4; possible D gene TRBD1, 5 bases. Per the germline V gene, CDR1 is SNHLY and CDR2 is FYNNEI. The CDR3 length is 14 residues. The germline V and J ends were trimmed by 1 base and 7 bases, with 10 bases remaining between them. CDR3 residues: CASSEGRVGEKLFF. CDR3 in DNA: TGTGCCAGCAGTGAAGGCAGGGTGGGTGAAAAACTGTTTTTT.

The rearrangement joins TRBV4-1 to TRBJ1-3; possible D gene TRBD1, 5 bases. The V gene's germline CDR1 is MGHRA and CDR2 YSYEKL. Trimming left V 1 base short and J 6 bases short, with 13 bases between. The CDR3 is made up of 15 amino acids. DNA of the CDR3: TGCGCCAGCAGCCAAGTAGTTGCAGGGCCAAACACCATATATTTT. Encoded protein: CASSQVVAGPNTIYF.

J is TRBJ2-5 and V is TRBV5-1, with D unresolved. The V end was cut by 0 bases, the J end by 2 bases, with 8 bases between. Germline-derived CDR1 and CDR2 are SGHRS and YFSETQ. The CDR3 length is 14 residues. This CDR3 reads CASSLVRQQETQYF. The CDR3 DNA follows: TGCGCCAGCAGCTTGGTTAGGCAGCAAGAGACCCAGTACTTC.

V and J are TRBV10-3 and TRBJ2-7, with 8 bases aligning to TRBD2. Germline CDR1 is ENHRY and CDR2 is SYGVKD. The CDR3 covers 15 residues. The V and J ends lost 4 bases and 2 bases, in that order; junction bases with no gene match: 7. The CDR3: CAISGALAVPYEQYF. The CDR3 nucleotides are TGTGCCATCAGTGGAGCACTAGCGGTCCCCTACGAGCAGTACTTC.

This sequence joins TRBV11-2 and TRBJ2-1; no clear D gene. Germline CDR1 reads SGHAT; CDR2 reads FQNNGV. The CDR3 contains 13 residues. Trimming cost V 5 bases and J 4 bases, with 9 bases left between them. The CDR3 sequence is CASSLGFYNEQFF. The CDR3 DNA reads TGTGCCAGCAGCCTGGGATTTTACAATGAGCAGTTCTTC.

The chain uses TRBV5-6 and TRBJ2-7; D perhaps matches TRBD1 (6 bases). Germline V gene data show CDR1 as SGHDT and CDR2 as YYEEEE. The CDR3 covers 13 residues. V lost 1 base and J lost 5, with 10 bases in between. CDR3 amino acids: CASSLKPGDEQYF. For the CDR3, the DNA is TGTGCCAGCAGCTTGAAGCCAGGGGACGAGCAGTACTTC.

The gene calls are TRBV3-1 (or the pseudogene TRBV3-2) and TRBJ2-1; TRBD2 might be the D (7 bases). Germline CDR1 reads LGHDT; CDR2 reads YNNKEL (reference sequence). Trimming took off 3 bases at V and 7 bases at J, with 16 bases between the two ends. This CDR3 comprises 15 residues. The CDR3 DNA follows: TGTGCCAGCAGCCAGTGGGGGGGGCAGTCTAATGAGCAGTTCTTC. It translates to CASSQWGGQSNEQFF.

The sample holds one count of this clone. The chain is built from TRBV20-1 and TRBJ1-5; the D gene is possibly TRBD1 (6 bases). This CDR3 has 14 amino acids. Germline V gene lookup returns CDR1 DFQATT and CDR2 SNEGSKA (reference sequence). V was pared by 3 bases and J by 1 base, with 10 bases between. As DNA, the CDR3 is TGCAGTGCTAGTGGGGGGGGCAGCAATCAGCCCCAGCATTTT. It yields the protein CSASGGGSNQPQHF.

The V and J genes are TRBV6-5 and TRBJ2-3; 8 positions agree with TRBD1. Germline V gives CDR1 MNHEY, CDR2 SVGAGI. The ends lost 5 bases at V and 3 bases at J; junction bases unmatched: 7. The CDR3 runs to 15 residues. CDR3 amino acids: CASSRQGIETDTQYF. The CDR3 DNA reads TGTGCCAGCAGTAGACAGGGGATTGAGACAGATACGCAGTATTTT.

The chain has TRBV15 and TRBJ1-6, with D possibly being TRBD1 (6 bases). V was clipped by 0 bases and J by 10 bases, with 13 bases between them. Per germline, CDR1 LNHNV and CDR2 YYDKDF (reference sequence). The CDR3 consists of 15 residues. CDR3 sequence (DNA): TGTGCCACCAGCAGAGATCCTGGGGGCCGCTCACCCCTCCACTTT. As protein: CATSRDPGGRSPLHF.

The genes are TRBV7-2 and TRBJ2-3; 14 bases line up with TRBD2. The CDR3 covers 16 residues. V gave up 5 bases and J gave up 4 bases; unmatched junction bases: 5. In germline, CDR1 is SGHTA, CDR2 FQGNSA. CDR3 in amino acids: CASSRGTSGSPDTQYF. The CDR3 nucleotides are TGTGCCAGCAGCCGCGGGACTAGCGGGAGCCCAGATACGCAGTATTTT.

This rearrangement joins TRBV19 to TRBJ2-7; D remains ambiguous. In germline, CDR1 is LNHDA, CDR2 SQIVND (reference sequence). The CDR3 extends over 13 amino acids. V gave up 8 bases and J gave up 0 bases, with 11 bases separating them. CDR3 in amino acids: CASLDTTSYEQYF. The CDR3 bases are TGTGCCAGTCTTGACACCACCTCCTACGAGCAGTACTTC.